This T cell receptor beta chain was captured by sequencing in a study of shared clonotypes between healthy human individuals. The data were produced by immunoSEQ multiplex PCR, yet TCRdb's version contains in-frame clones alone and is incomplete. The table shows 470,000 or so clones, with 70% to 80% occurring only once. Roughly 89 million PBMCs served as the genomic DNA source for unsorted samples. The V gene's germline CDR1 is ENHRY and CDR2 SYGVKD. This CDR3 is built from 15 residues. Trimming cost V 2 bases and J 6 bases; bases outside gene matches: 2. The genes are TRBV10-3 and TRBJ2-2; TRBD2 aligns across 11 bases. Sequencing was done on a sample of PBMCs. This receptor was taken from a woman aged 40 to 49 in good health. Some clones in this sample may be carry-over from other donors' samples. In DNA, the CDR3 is TGTGCCATCAGTGAGGCTAGCGGGAGGTCCGGGGAGCTGTTTTTT. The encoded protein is CAISEASGRSGELFF.